This record concerns one T cell receptor (beta chain) sequence. Its antigen remains unknown. The data were obtained in a study of shared clonotypes between healthy human individuals. The study's findings and limits: Relative to memory subsets, naive subsets generally showed larger estimated richness.

Produced via immunoSEQ multiplex PCR; TCRdb's table is partial and in-frame only. The sample consists of around 1.6 million clones, around 98% of them appearing once. The V and J ends lost 4 bases and 0 bases respectively, with 17 bases between them. Germline CDR1 SGHRS, CDR2 YFSETQ. The CDR3 loop spans 17 amino acids. The chain carries TRBV5-1 and TRBJ2-1; no definite D call. The receptor's source is a man in his thirties or forties in good health. What was sequenced was naive CD4+ T cells sorted from blood. Subset meaning: CD45RA+ positively selected. CDR3 amino acids: CASSRGPLDLSYNEQFF. CDR3 DNA: TGCGCCAGCAGCCGTGGGCCTCTAGACCTCTCCTACAATGAGCAGTTCTTC.